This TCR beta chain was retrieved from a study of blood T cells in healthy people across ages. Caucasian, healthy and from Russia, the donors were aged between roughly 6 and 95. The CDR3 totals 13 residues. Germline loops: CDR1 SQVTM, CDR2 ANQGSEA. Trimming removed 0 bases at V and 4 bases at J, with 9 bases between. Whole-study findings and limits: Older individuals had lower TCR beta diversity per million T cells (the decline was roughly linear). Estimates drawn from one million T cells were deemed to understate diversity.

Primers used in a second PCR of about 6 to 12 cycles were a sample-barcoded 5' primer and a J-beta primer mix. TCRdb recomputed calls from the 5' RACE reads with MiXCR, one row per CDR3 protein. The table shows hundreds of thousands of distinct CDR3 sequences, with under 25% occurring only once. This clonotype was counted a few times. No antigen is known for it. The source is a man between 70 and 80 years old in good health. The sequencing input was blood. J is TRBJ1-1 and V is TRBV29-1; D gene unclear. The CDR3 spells CSVEEGFRTEAFF. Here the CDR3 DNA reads TGCAGCGTTGAAGAAGGATTTCGCACTGAAGCTTTCTTT.